The T cell receptor beta chain described here comes from a study of PD-1 blockade in classical Hodgkin lymphoma. Relapses following autologous stem cell transplantation were seen in all patients, with brentuximab vedotin exposure varying. Note on this clone: Its antigen is not known.

Findings of the study overall: Baseline diversity was lower in partial responders and progressors than complete responders.

TCRdb keeps only in-frame clones here, not all; method: immunoSEQ multiplex PCR. This repertoire shows 9,000 to 10,000 clones, 80% to 95% found once; its top ten account for 12% to 15%. The CDR3 spans 16 residues. The trim removed 4 bases at V and 2 bases at J, leaving 11 bases unmatched. Germline loops: CDR1 SEHNR, CDR2 FQNEAQ (reference sequence). The sample was peripheral blood mononuclear cells (PBMCs), taken at baseline. V gene TRBV7-9 combines with J gene TRBJ2-7, with 7 bases aligning to TRBD1. The origin of this receptor is a human donor with classical Hodgkin lymphoma. This CDR3 is CASSSLGWDSTYEQYF. The CDR3 nucleotides are TGTGCCAGCAGCTCCCTCGGGTGGGACAGTACCTACGAGCAGTACTTC.